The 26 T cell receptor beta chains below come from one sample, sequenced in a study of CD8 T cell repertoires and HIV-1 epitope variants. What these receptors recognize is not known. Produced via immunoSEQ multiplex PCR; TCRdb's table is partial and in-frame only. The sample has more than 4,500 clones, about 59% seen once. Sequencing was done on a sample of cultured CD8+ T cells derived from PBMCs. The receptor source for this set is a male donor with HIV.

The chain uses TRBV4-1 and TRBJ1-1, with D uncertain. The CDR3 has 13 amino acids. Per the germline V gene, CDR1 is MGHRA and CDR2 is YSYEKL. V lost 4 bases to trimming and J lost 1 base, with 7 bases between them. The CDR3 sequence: CASSLGGNTEAFF. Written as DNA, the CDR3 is TGCGCCAGCAGCCTGGGCGGGAACACTGAAGCTTTCTTT.

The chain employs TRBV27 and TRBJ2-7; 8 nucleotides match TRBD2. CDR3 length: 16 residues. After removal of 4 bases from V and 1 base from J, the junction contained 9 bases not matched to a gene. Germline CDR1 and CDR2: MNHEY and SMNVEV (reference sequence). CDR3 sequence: CASSSPTSVRSYEQYF. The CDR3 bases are TGTGCCAGCAGTTCCCCGACTAGCGTGAGGTCCTACGAGCAGTACTTC.

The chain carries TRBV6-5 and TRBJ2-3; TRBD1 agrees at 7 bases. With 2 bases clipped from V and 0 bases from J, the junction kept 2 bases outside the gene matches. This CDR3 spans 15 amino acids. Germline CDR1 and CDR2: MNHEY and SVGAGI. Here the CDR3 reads CASSYKTGSTDTQYF. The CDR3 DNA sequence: TGTGCCAGCAGTTACAAGACAGGGAGCACAGATACGCAGTATTTT.

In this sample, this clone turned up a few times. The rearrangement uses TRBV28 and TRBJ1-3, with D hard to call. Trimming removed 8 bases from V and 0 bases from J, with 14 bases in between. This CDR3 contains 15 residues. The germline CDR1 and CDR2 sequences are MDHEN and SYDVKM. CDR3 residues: CASSWRVISGNTIYF. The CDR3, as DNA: TGTGCCAGCTCGTGGAGGGTGATCTCTGGAAACACCATATATTTT.

The CDR3 reads CASSFAQSYNEQFF. CDR3 nucleotide sequence: TGTGCCAGCAGCTTCGCACAGTCCTACAATGAGCAGTTCTTC. The V gene is TRBV5-6, the J gene TRBJ2-1; no firm D call. The germline CDR1 and CDR2 sequences are SGHDT and YYEEEE. V dropped 2 bases and J dropped 1 base, with 7 bases sitting between them. The CDR3 runs to 14 residues.

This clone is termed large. The CDR3 sequence: CASRQGASSYEQYF. The CDR3 DNA reads as TGTGCCAGCAGACAGGGGGCTTCCTCCTACGAGCAGTACTTC. The genes are TRBV6-1 and TRBJ2-7; TRBD1 matches at 9 bases. The V gene end was trimmed by 6 bases and the J gene end by 0 bases; junction bases not matched to a gene: 3. CDR1 MNHNS and CDR2 SASEGT come from the germline V gene. The length of the CDR3 is 14 residues.

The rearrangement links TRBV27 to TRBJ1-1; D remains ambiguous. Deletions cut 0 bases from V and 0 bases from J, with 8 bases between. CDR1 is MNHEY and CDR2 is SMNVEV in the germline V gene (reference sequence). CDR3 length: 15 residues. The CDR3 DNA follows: TGTGCCAGCAGTTTATCTTCCGGGGTGAACACTGAAGCTTTCTTT. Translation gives CASSLSSGVNTEAFF.

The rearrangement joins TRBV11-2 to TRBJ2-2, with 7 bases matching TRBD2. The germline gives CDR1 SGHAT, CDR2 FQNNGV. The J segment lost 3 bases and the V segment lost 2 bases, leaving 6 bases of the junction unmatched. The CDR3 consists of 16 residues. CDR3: CASSLPAGPHTGELFF. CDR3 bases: TGTGCCAGCAGCTTACCAGCGGGGCCCCACACCGGGGAGCTGTTTTTT.

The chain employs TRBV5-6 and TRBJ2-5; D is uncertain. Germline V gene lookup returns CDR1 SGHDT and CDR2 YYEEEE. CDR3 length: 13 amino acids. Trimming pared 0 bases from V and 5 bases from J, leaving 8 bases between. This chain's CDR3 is CASSLGHWETQYF. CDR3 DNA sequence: TGTGCCAGCAGCTTGGGCCACTGGGAGACCCAGTACTTC. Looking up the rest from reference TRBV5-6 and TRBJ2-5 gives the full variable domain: DAGVTQSPTHLIKTRGQQVTLRCSPKSGHDTVSWYQQALGQGPQFIFQYYEEEERQRGNFPDRFSGHQFPNYSSELNVNALLLGDSALYLCASSLGHWETQYFGPGTRLLVL.

CDR3 bases: TGTGCCAGCAGTGAACTTCGGCAGGAGACAGATACGCAGTATTTT. Translating gives CASSELRQETDTQYF. V is TRBV2 and J is TRBJ2-3; D is ambiguous. The CDR3 loop spans 15 amino acids. The V end was cut by 2 bases, the J end by 3 bases, with 12 bases between. CDR1 SNHLY and CDR2 FYNNEI come from the germline V gene.

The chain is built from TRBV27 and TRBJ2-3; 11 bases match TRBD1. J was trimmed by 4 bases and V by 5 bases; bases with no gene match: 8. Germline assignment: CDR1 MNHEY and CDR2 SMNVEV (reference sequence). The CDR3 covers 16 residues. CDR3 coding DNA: TGTGCCAGCAGTAGCCTGGACAGGGGGCCCGCAGATACGCAGTATTTT. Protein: CASSSLDRGPADTQYF.

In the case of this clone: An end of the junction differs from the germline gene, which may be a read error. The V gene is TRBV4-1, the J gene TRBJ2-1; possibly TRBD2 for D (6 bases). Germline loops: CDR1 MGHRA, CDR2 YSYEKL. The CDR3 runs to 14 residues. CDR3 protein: CASSQDQVGSIPLF. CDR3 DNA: TGCGCCAGCAGCCAAGATCAGGTCGGGAGTATTCCACTCTTC.

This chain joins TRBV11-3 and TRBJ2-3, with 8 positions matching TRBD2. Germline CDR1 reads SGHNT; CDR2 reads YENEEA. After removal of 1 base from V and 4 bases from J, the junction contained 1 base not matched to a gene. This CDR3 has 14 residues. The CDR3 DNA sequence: TGTGCCAGCAGCTTAGGACTAGCGCCAGATACGCAGTATTTT. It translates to CASSLGLAPDTQYF. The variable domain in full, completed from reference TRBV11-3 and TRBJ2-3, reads EAGVVQSPRYKIIEKKQPVAFWCNPISGHNTLYWYLQNLGQGPELLIRYENEEAVDDSQLPKDRFSAERLKGVDSTLKIQPAELGDSAVYLCASSLGLAPDTQYFGPGTRLTVL.

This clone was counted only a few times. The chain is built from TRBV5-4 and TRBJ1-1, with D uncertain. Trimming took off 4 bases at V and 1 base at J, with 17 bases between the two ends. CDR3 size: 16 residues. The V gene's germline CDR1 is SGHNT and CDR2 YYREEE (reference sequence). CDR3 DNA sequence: TGTGCCAGCAGCAAAGAAAATTCGGGCGGGAACACTGAAGCTTTCTTT. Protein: CASSKENSGGNTEAFF.

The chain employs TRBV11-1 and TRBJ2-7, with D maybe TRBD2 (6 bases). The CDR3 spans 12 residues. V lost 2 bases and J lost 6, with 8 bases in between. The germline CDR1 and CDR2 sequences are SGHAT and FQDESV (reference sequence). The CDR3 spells CASSLRAGEQYF. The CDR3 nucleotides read TGTGCCAGCAGCTTACGAGCGGGCGAGCAGTACTTC.

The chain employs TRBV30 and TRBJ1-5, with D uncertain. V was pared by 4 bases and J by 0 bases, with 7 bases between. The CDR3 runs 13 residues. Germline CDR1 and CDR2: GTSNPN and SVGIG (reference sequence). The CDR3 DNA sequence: TGTGCCTGGACAGCTGATAGCAATCAGCCCCAGCATTTT. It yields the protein CAWTADSNQPQHF.

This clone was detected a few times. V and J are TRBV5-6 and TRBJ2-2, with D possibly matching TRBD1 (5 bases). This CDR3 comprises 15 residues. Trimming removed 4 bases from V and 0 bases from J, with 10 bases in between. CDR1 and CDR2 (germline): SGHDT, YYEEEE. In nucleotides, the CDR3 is TGTGCCAGCAGCCCAGGGTTCGCGAACACCGGGGAGCTGTTTTTT. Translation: CASSPGFANTGELFF.

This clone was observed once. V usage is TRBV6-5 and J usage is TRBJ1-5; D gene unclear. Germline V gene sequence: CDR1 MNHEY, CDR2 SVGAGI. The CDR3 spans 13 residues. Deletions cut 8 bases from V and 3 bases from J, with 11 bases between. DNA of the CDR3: TGTGCCAGCTCCGAGAACCTCAATCAGCCCCAGCATTTT. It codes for CASSENLNQPQHF.

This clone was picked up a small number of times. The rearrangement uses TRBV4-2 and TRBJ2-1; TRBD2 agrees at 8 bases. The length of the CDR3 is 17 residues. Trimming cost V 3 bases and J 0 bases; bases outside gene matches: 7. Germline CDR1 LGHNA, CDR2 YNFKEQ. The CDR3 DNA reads TGTGCCAGCAGCCAGGCCCAGGGGACTAGCTCCTACAATGAGCAGTTCTTC. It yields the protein CASSQAQGTSSYNEQFF.

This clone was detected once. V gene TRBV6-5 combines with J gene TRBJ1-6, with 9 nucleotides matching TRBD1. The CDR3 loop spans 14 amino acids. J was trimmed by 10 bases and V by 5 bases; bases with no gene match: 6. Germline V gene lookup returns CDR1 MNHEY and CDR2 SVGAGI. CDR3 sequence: CASSGRQGESPLHF. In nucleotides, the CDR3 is TGTGCCAGCAGTGGGAGACAGGGGGAGTCACCCCTCCACTTT.

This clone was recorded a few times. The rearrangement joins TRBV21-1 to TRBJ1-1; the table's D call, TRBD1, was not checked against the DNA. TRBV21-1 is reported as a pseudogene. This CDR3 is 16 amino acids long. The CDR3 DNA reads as TGTGCCAGCATCTTTACAGGGCAACTAATGAACACTGAAGCTTTCTTT. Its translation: CASIFTGQLMNTEAFF.

CDR3 protein: CASSLEGRTNTEAFF. As DNA, the CDR3 is TGCGCCAGCAGCTTGGAGGGAAGAACGAACACTGAAGCTTTCTTT. This chain connects TRBV5-1 to TRBJ1-1; D unresolved. The CDR3 loop spans 15 amino acids. Trimming took off 0 bases at V and 1 base at J, with 10 bases between the two ends. Germline CDR1 SGHRS, CDR2 YFSETQ.

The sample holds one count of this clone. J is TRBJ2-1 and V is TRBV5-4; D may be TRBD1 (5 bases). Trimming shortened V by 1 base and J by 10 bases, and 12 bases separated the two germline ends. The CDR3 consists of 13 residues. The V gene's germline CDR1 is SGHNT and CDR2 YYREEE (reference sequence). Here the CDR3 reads CASSLSQGSEQFF. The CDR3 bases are TGTGCCAGCAGCTTGTCGCAGGGCAGCGAGCAGTTCTTC.

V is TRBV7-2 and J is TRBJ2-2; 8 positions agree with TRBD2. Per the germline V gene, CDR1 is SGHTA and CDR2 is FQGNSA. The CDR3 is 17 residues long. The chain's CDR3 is CASGRTSRKANTGELFF. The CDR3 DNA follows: TGTGCATCAGGGAGGACTAGCCGGAAGGCGAACACCGGGGAGCTGTTTTTT.

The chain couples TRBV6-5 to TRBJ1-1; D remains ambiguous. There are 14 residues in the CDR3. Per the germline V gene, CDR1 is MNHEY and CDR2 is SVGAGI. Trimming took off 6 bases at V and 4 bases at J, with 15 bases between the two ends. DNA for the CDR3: TGTGCCAGCAGAACTACCGGGTCTGGCACTGAAGCTTTCTTT. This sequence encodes CASRTTGSGTEAFF.

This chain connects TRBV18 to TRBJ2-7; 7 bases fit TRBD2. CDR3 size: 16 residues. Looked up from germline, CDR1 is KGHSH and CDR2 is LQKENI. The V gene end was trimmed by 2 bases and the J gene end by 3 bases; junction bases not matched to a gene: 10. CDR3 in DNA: TGTGCCAGCTCACCAATTCGGGGAGCGGGGCACTACGAGCAGTACTTC. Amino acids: CASSPIRGAGHYEQYF.